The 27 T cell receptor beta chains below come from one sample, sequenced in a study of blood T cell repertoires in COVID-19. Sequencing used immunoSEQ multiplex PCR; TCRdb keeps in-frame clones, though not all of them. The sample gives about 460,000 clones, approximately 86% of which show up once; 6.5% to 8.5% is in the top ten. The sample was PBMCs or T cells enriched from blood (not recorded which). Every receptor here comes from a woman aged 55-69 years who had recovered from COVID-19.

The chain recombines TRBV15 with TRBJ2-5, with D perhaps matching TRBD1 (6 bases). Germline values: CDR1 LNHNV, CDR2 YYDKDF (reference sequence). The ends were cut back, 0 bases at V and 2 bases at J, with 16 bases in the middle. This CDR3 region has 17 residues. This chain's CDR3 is CATSREKFRGGQETQYF. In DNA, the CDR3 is TGTGCCACCAGCAGAGAAAAGTTCAGGGGTGGGCAAGAGACCCAGTACTTC. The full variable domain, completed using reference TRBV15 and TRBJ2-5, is DAMVIQNPRYQVTQFGKPVTLSCSQTLNHNVMYWYQQKSSQAPKLLFHYYDKDFNNEADTPDNFQSRRPNTSFCFLDIRSPGLGDTAMYLCATSREKFRGGQETQYFGPGTRLLVL.

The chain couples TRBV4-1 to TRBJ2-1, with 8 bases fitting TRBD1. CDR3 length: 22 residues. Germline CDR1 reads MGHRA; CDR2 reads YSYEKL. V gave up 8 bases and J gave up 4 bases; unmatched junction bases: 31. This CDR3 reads CASRSRAWLQGGQAREYNEQFF. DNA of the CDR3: TGCGCCAGCCGATCCAGGGCTTGGCTTCAAGGGGGACAGGCCAGAGAGTACAATGAGCAGTTCTTC.

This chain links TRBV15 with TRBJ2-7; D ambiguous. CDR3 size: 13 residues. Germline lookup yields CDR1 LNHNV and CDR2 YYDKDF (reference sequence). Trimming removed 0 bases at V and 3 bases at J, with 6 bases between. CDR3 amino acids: CATSRDDNYEQYF. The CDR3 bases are TGTGCCACCAGCAGAGATGACAACTACGAGCAGTACTTC.

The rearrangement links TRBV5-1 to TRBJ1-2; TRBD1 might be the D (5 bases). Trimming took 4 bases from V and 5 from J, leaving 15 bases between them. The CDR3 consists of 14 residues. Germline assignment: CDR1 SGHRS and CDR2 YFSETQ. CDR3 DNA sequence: TGCGCCAGCAGCCAGGGACTGTCGAGGTATGGCTACACCTTC. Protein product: CASSQGLSRYGYTF.

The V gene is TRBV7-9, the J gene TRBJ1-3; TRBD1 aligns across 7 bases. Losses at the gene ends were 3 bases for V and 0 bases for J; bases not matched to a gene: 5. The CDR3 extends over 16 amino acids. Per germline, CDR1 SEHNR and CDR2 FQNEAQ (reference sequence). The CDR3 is CASSLDRPFSGNTIYF. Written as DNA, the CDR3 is TGTGCCAGCAGCTTGGACAGGCCGTTCTCTGGAAACACCATATATTTT. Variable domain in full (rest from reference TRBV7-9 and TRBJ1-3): DTGVSQNPRHKITKRGQNVTFRCDPISEHNRLYWYRQTLGQGPEFLTYFQNEAQLEKSRLLSDRFSAERPKGSFSTLEIQRTEQGDSAMYLCASSLDRPFSGNTIYFGEGSWLTVV.

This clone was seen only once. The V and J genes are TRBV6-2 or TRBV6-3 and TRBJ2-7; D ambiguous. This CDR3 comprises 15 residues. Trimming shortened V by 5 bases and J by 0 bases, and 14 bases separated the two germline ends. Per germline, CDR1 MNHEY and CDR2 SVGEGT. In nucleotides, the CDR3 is TGTGCCAGCAGTGACCGCCGGGTGGGCTCCTACGAGCAGTACTTC. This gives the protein CASSDRRVGSYEQYF.

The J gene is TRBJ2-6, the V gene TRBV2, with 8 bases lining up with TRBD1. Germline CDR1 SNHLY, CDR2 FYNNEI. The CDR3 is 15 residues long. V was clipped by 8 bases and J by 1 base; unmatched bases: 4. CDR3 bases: TGTGCCAGCCAGAGGACAGGGTCTGGGGCCAACGTCCTGACTTTC. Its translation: CASQRTGSGANVLTF.

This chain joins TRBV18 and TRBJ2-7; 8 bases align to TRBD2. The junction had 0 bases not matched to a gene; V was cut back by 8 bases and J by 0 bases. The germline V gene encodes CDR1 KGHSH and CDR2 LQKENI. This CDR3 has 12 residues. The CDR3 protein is CASRGGSYEQYV. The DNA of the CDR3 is TGTGCCAGCCGGGGGGGCTCCTACGAGCAGTACGTC.

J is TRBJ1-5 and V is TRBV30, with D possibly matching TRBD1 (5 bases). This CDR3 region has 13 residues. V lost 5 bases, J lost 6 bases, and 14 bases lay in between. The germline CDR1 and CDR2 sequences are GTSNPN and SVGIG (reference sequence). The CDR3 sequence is CAWSAQGFQPQHF. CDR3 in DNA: TGTGCCTGGTCCGCGCAGGGCTTTCAGCCCCAGCATTTT.

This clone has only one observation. The DNA for the CDR3 is TGTGCCAGTACACCGGGACAGGGTGAAAAACTGTTTTTT. It translates to CASTPGQGEKLFF. The rearrangement uses TRBV7-9 and TRBJ1-4, with 9 bases aligning to TRBD1. V dropped 9 bases and J dropped 7; count of bases not matched to a gene: 6. Germline-derived CDR1 and CDR2 are SEHNR and FQNEAQ (reference sequence). This CDR3 has 13 amino acids.

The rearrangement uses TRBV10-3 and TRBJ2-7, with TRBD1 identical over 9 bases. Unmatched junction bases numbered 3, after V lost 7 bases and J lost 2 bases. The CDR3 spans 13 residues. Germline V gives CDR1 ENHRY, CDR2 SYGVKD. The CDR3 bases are TGTGCCATCATGCGGACAGGGGCCTACGAGCAGTACGTC. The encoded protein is CAIMRTGAYEQYV.

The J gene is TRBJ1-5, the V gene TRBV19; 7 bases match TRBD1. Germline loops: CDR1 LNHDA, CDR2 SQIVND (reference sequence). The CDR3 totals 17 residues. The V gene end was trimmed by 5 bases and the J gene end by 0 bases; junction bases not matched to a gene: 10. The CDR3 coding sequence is TGTGCCAGTAGTCGGGACAGCCTAGCGGGTAGCAATCAGCCCCAGCATTTT. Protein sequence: CASSRDSLAGSNQPQHF.

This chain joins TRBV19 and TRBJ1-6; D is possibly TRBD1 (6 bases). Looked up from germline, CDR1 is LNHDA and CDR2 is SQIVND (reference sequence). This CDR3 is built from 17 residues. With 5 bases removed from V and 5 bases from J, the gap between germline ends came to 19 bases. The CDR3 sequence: CASSPAGARLDNSPLHF. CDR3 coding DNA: TGTGCCAGTAGTCCAGCAGGGGCCCGCCTAGATAATTCACCCCTCCACTTT.

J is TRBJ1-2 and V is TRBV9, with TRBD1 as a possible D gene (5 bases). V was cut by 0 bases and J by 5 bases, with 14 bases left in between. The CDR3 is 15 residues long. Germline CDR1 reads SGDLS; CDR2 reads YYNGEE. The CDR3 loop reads CASSVAEGTIYGYTF. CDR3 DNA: TGTGCCAGCAGCGTAGCGGAGGGGACGATATATGGCTACACCTTC.

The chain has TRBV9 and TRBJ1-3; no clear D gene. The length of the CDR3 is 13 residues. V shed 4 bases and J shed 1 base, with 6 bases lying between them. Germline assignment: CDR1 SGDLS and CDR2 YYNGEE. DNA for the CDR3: TGTGCCAGCAGCCACAGTTCTGGAAACACCATATATTTT. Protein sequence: CASSHSSGNTIYF. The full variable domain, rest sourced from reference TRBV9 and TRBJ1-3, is DSGVTQTPKHLITATGQRVTLRCSPRSGDLSVYWYQQSLDQGLQFLIQYYNGEERAKGNILERFSAQQFPDLHSELNLSSLELGDSALYFCASSHSSGNTIYFGEGSWLTVV.

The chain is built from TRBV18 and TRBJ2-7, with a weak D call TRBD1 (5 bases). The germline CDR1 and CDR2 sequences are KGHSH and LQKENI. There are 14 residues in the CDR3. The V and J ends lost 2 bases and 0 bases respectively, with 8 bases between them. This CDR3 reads CASSPSRDSYEQYF. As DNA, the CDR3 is TGTGCCAGCTCACCAAGCAGGGACTCCTACGAGCAGTACTTC.

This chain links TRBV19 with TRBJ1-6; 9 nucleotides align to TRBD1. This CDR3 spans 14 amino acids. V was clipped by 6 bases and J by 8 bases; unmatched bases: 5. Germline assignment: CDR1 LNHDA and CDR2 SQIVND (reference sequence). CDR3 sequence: CASRMGQGHSPLHF. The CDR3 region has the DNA TGTGCCAGTAGGATGGGACAGGGCCATTCACCCCTCCACTTT.

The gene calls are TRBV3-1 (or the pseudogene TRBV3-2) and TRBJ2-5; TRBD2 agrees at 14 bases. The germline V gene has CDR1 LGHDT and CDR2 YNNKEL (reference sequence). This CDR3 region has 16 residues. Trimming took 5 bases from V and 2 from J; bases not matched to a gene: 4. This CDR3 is CASSAGLAGGQETQYF. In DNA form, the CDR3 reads TGTGCCAGCAGCGCTGGACTAGCGGGGGGACAAGAGACCCAGTACTTC.

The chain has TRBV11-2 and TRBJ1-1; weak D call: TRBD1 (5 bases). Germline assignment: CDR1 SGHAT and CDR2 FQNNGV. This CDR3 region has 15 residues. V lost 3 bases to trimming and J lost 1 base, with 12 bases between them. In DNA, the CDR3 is TGTGCCAGCAGCTTGTCCGGGACTAAGAACACTGAAGCTTTCTTT. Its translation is CASSLSGTKNTEAFF.

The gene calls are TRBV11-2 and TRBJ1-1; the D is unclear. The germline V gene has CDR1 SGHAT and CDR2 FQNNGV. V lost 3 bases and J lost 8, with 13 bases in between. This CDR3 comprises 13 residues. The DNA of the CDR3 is TGTGCCAGCAGCTTCTCGGGTGGCACGGAAGCTTTCTTT. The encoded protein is CASSFSGGTEAFF.

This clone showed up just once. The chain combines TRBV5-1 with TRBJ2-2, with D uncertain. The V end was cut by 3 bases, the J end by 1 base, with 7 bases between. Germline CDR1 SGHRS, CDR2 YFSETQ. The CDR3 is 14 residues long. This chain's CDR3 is CASSSNMNTGELFF. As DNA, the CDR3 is TGCGCCAGCAGCTCAAACATGAACACCGGGGAGCTGTTTTTT.

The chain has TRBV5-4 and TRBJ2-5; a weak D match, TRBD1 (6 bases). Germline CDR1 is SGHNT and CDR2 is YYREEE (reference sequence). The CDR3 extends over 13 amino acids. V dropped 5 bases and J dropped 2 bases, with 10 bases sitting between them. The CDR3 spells CASRTGTQETQYF. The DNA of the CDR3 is TGTGCCAGCAGGACCGGGACACAAGAGACCCAGTACTTC.

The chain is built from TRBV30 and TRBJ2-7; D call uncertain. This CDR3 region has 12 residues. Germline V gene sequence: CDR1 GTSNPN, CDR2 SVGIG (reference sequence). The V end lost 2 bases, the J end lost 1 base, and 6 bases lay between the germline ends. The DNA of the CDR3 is TGTGCCTGGAGTTACAGATCCTACGAGCAGTACTTC. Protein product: CAWSYRSYEQYF.

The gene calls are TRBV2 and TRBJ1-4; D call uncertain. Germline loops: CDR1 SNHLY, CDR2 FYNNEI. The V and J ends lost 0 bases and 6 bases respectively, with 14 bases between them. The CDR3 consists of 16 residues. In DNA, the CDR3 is TGTGCCAGCAGTGAAGCTTCAGGATTAATGTATGAAAAACTGTTTTTT. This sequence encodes CASSEASGLMYEKLFF.

In DNA, the CDR3 is TGTGCCATCAGGGGAGTACAACCGCCTGGACAGGGAGGTGATGGCTACACCTTC. Translation gives CAIRGVQPPGQGGDGYTF. J is TRBJ1-2 and V is TRBV10-3; 8 bases are a match to TRBD1. V dropped 6 bases and J dropped 6; count of bases not matched to a gene: 21. The CDR3 is made up of 18 amino acids. Germline V gives CDR1 ENHRY, CDR2 SYGVKD.

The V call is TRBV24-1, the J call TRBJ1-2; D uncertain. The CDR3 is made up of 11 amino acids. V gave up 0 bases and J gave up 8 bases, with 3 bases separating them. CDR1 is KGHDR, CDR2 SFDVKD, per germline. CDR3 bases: TGTGCCACCAGTGATTTGCAAGGCTACACCTTC. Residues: CATSDLQGYTF.

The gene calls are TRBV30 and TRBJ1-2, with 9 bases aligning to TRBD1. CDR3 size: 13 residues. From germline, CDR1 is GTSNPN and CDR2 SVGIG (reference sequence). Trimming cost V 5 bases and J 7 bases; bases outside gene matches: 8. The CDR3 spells CAWGLGQGFGYTF. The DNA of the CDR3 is TGTGCCTGGGGATTGGGACAGGGTTTTGGCTACACCTTC.